The 2 T cell receptor beta chains listed next were all sequenced from one sample in a study of T cell responses to AZD1222 COVID-19 vaccine. TCRdb's copy holds only in-frame clones and misses some; the assay was immunoSEQ multiplex PCR. The data contain 100,000 or so clones, around nine tenths of them seen just once; the ten biggest clones take up approximately 16%. The sequenced sample was peripheral blood, obtained on day 0 of AZD1222 vaccination. All receptors come from an adult in good health.

The chain employs TRBV10-3 and TRBJ2-1; 10 bases map to TRBD2. CDR1 and CDR2 from the germline V gene are ENHRY and SYGVKD. V was pared by 6 bases and J by 7 bases, with 9 bases of the junction left unmatched. The CDR3 has 15 amino acids. CDR3 nucleotides: TGTGCCATCAGAAAGCGGGAGGGCGAAGGGAATGAGCAGTTCTTC. Translated, it gives CAIRKREGEGNEQFF.

The chain employs TRBV6-5 and TRBJ1-1, with D perhaps TRBD1 (5 bases). Germline values: CDR1 MNHEY, CDR2 SVGAGI. Between the trimmed V and J ends, which lost 9 bases and 0 bases, there was a span of 14 bases. The CDR3 loop spans 14 amino acids. As DNA, the CDR3 is TGTGCCAGGGACACCGGGCAGATGAACACTGAAGCTTTCTTT. It is translated as CARDTGQMNTEAFF.